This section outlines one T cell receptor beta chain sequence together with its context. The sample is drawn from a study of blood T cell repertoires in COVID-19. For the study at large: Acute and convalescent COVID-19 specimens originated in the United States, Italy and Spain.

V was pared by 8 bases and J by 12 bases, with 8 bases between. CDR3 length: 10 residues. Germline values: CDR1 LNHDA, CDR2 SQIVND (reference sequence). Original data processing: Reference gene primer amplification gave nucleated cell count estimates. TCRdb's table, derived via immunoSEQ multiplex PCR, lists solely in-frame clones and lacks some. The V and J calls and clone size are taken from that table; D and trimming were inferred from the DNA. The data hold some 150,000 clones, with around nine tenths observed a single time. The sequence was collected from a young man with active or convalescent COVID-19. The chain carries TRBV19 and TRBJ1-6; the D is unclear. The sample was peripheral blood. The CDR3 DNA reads TGTGCCAGTGCTGAGTTACCCCTCCACTTT. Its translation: CASAELPLHF. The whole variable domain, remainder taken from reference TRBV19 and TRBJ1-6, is DGGITQSPKYLFRKEGQNVTLSCEQNLNHDAMYWYRQDPGQGLRLIYYSQIVNDFQKGDIAEGYSVSREKKESFPLTVTSAQKNPTAFYLCASAELPLHFGNGTRLTVT.